This is a list of T cell receptor beta chains from one sample in a study of radiotherapy plus CTLA-4 blockade in lung cancer. Clones were read by immunoSEQ multiplex PCR, and TCRdb kept only the in-frame ones, dropping some. The repertoire has about 49,000 clones, approximately 81% of them found once; the top ten carry 25% to 30%. Sequenced here: peripheral blood, sampled from a patient treated with radiotherapy plus ipilimumab. Receptor source: a human donor with non-small cell lung cancer whose response to radiotherapy plus ipilimumab could not be evaluated. Both conserved end residues are part of each CDR3. Each record gives: J gene, CDR3 length, clone size, D gene, V gene, CDR3 DNA, CDR3 protein. A D gene is named only where the DNA matches it firmly. The listing skips clone size in some rows; elsewhere it reads once, few, many or a size class.

>TRBJ1-5|14|NA|TRBD1|TRBV2
TGTGCCAGCAGTGGGGGACAGTACAATCAGCCCCAGCATTTT
CASSGGQYNQPQHF
>TRBJ2-7|15|once|NA|TRBV6-5
TGTGCCAGCAGGTACTCTGGAGATCCCCCCTACGAGCAGTACTTC
CASRYSGDPPYEQYF
>TRBJ1-2|14|NA|NA|TRBV19
TGTGCCAGTAATACCCGTGGAGGAGGTGGGGGCTACACCTTC
CASNTRGGGGGYTF
>TRBJ2-1|16|NA|TRBD2|TRBV2
TGTGCCAGCAGGCAAACACTAGCGGGATCCTACAATGAGCAGTTCTTC
CASRQTLAGSYNEQFF
>TRBJ1-1|14|NA|TRBD1|TRBV28
TGTGCCAGCAGTTCCACAGGGGAGAACACTGAAGCTTTCTTT
CASSSTGENTEAFF
>TRBJ2-5|15|NA|TRBD2|TRBV15
TGTGCCACCAGCGGTAATAGCGGGAGACAAGAGACCCAGTACTTC
CATSGNSGRQETQYF
>TRBJ2-1|15|NA|NA|TRBV9
TGTGCCAGCAGCGCTACAGGGACAACTAGGAATGAGCAGTTCTTC
CASSATGTTRNEQFF
>TRBJ2-1|16|NA|NA|TRBV4-1
TGCGCCAGCAGCCAAGGGGGAGCTGGCTCCTACAATGAGCAGTTCTTC
CASSQGGAGSYNEQFF
>TRBJ2-1|15|NA|TRBD2|TRBV7-8
TGTGCCAGCAGCTTAGTGGCGGGAGATCACAATGAGCAGTTCTTC
CASSLVAGDHNEQFF
>TRBJ1-5|13|NA|NA|TRBV2
TGTGCCAGCAGTCGGCAGGCCGATCAGCCCCAGCATTTT
CASSRQADQPQHF
>TRBJ1-1|11|many|NA|TRBV30
TGTGTTGGAACAGGGATAATTGGAGCTTTCTTT
CVGTGIIGAFF
>TRBJ1-2|16|NA|TRBD1|TRBV7-2
TGTGCCAGCAGCCCGGGACAGGGGGCCTGGTACTATGGCTACACCTTC
CASSPGQGAWYYGYTF
>TRBJ2-1|15|NA|TRBD1|TRBV5-6
TGTGCCAGCAGCTTAGACAGGGGGTCCTACAATGAGCAGTTCTTC
CASSLDRGSYNEQFF
>TRBJ1-1|13|NA|TRBD1|TRBV7-3
TGTGCCAGCAGCTGGACAGGGGGCACTGAAGCTTTCTTT
CASSWTGGTEAFF
>TRBJ1-2|15|once|TRBD1|TRBV28
TGTGCCAGCGTCCCGGACAGGATAATTAACTATGGCTACACCTTC
CASVPDRIINYGYTF
>TRBJ2-7|16|once|TRBD1|TRBV28
TGTGCCAGCAGTTCCCCGGGGACAGGAGGGGTGTACGAGCAGTACTTC
CASSSPGTGGVYEQYF
>TRBJ2-1|13|NA|TRBD1|TRBV6-6
TGTGCCAGCAGGGGGACAGACTACAATGAGCAGTTCTTC
CASRGTDYNEQFF
>TRBJ2-3|15|NA|TRBD2|TRBV7-9
TGTGCCAGCAGCCGACTAGCGGGGAAGGGAGATACGCAGTATTTT
CASSRLAGKGDTQYF
>TRBJ2-6|17|NA|NA|TRBV6-1
TGTGCCAGCAGTGAAAACAGGGAAGGGAGAGGGGCCAACGTCCTGACTTTC
CASSENREGRGANVLTF
>TRBJ2-1|11|once|TRBD2|TRBV2
TGTGCCAGCAGCGGGGGGAATGAGCAGTTCTTC
CASSGGNEQFF
>TRBJ1-2|15|NA|TRBD1|TRBV7-2
TGTGCCAGCAGCATGGGACAGGGTGCGGACTATGGCTACACCTTC
CASSMGQGADYGYTF
>TRBJ2-3|17|NA|TRBD2|TRBV10-3
TGTGCCATCAGTGAGCCGGGGGCGGGCGGGAGGGCAGATACGCAGTATTTT
CAISEPGAGGRADTQYF
>TRBJ2-7|18|NA|NA|TRBV10-3
TGTGCCATCAGTGAGGGAGGTACGGCGGGAAAGAGCTCCTACGAGCAGTACTTC
CAISEGGTAGKSSYEQYF